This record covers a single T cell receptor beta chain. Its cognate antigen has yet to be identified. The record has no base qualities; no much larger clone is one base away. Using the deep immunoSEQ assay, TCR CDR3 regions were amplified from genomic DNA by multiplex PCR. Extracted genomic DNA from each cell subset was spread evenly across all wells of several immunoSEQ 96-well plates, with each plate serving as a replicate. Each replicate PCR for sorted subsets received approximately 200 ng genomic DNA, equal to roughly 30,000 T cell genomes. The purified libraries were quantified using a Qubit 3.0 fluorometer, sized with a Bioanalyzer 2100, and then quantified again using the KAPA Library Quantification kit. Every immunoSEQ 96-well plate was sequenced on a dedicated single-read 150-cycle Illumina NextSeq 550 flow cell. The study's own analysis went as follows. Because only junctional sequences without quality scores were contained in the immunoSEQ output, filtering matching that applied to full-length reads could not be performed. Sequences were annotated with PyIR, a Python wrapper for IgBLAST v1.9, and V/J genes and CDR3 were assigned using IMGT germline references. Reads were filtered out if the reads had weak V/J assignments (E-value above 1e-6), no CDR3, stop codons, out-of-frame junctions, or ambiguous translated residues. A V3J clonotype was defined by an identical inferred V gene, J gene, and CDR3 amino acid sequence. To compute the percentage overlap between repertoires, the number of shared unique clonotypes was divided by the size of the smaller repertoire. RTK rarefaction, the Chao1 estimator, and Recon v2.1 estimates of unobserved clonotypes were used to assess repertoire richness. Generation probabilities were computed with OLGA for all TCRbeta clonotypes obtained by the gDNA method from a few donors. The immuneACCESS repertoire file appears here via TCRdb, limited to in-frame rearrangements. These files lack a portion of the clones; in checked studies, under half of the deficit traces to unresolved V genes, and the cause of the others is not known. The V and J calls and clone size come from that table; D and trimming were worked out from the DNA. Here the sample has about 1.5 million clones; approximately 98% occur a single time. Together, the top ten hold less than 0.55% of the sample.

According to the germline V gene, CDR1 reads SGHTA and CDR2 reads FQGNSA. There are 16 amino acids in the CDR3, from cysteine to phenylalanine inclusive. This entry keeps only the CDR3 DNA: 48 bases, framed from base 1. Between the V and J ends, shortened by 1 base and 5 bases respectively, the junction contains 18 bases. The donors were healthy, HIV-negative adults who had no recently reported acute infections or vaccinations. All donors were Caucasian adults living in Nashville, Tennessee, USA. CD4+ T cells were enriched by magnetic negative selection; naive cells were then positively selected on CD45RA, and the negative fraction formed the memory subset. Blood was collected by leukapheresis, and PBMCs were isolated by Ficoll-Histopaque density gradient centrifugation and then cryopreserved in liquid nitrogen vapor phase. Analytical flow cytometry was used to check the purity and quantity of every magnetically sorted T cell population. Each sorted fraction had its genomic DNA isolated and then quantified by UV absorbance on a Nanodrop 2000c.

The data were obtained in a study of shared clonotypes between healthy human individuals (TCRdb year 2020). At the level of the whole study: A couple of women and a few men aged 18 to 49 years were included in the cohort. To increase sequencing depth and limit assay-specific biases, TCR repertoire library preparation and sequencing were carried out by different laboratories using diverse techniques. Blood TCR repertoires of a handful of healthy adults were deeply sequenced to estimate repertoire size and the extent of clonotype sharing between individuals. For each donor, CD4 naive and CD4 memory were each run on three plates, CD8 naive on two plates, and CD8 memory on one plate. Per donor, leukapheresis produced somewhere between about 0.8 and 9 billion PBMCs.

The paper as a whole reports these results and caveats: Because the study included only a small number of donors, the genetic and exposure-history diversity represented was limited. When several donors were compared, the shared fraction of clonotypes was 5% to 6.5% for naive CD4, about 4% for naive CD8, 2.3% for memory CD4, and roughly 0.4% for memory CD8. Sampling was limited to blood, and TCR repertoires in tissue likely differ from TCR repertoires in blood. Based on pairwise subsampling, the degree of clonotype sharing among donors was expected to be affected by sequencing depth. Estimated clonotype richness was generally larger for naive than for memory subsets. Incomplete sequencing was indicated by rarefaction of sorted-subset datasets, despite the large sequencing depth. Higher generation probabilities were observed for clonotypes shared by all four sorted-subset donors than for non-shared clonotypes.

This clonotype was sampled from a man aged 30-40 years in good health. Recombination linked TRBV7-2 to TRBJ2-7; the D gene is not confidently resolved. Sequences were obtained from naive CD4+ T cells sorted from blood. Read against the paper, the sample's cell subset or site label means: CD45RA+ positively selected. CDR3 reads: CASSLGLIGVDHEQYF. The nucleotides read TGTGCCAGCAGCTTAGGCTTGATTGGGGTAGACCACGAGCAGTACTTC. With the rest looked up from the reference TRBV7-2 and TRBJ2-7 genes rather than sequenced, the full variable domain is GAGVSQSPSNKVTEKGKDVELRCDPISGHTALYWYRQSLGQGLEFLIYFQGNSAPDKSGLPSDRFSAERTGGSVSTLTIQRTQQEDSAVYLCASSLGLIGVDHEQYFGPGTRLTVT.